These 13 T cell receptor beta chains were all obtained from the same sample, sequenced in a study of shared clonotypes between healthy human individuals. Some clones are missing from TCRdb's copy, which holds only in-frame ones; the method was immunoSEQ multiplex PCR. The sample has approximately 2.1 million clones, just over 90% seen once. The specimen sequenced was naive CD4+ T cells from PBMCs. Subset described: CD45RA+ positively selected. The receptor source for this set is a man aged 18-30 years in good health. Some clones in this sample may be carry-over from other donors' samples.

The chain has TRBV7-3 and TRBJ2-2; TRBD1 might be the D (5 bases). Per germline, CDR1 SGHTA and CDR2 FQGTGA. The CDR3 is made up of 15 amino acids. Trimming left V 0 bases short and J 6 bases short, with 11 bases between. This chain's CDR3 is CASSLTTQGSGELFF. The CDR3 DNA follows: TGTGCCAGCAGCTTAACCACCCAGGGCTCCGGGGAGCTGTTTTTT.

V usage is TRBV20-1 and J usage is TRBJ2-3; D perhaps matches TRBD1 (5 bases). V lost 5 bases to trimming and J lost 5 bases, with 8 bases between them. The CDR3 spans 11 residues. Germline V CDR1 and CDR2: DFQATT, SNEGSKA (reference sequence). CDR3 nucleotides: TGCAGTGCTGCTGACAGAGATACGCAGTATTTT. Translating gives CSAADRDTQYF.

This clone came up a few times. Other DNA sequences from this sample encode an identical CDR3 as well. The rearrangement links TRBV7-2 to TRBJ2-7; 11 bases are a match to TRBD1. The junction had 2 bases not matched to a gene; V was cut back by 1 base and J by 3 bases. This CDR3 contains 15 residues. Per germline, CDR1 SGHTA and CDR2 FQGNSA. The CDR3 reads CASSLDGTGGYEQYF. As DNA, the CDR3 is TGTGCCAGCAGCTTAGATGGGACAGGGGGCTACGAGCAGTACTTC.

The chain recombines TRBV28 with TRBJ1-1; D uncertain. CDR3 length: 13 residues. Germline V lookup: CDR1 MDHEN, CDR2 SYDVKM. V shed 5 bases and J shed 1 base, with 8 bases lying between them. CDR3 DNA sequence: TGTGCCAGCAGTGAGATTAGGAACACTGAAGCTTTCTTT. Translated, it gives CASSEIRNTEAFF.

The chain has TRBV28 and TRBJ2-5, with 10 bases aligning to TRBD1. The CDR3 sequence is 16 residues long. V lost 2 bases to trimming and J lost 0 bases; unmatched junction nucleotides: 3. Germline CDR1 is MDHEN and CDR2 is SYDVKM. The chain's CDR3 is CASSLGGTGDQETQYF. CDR3 sequence (DNA): TGTGCCAGCAGTTTAGGGGGGACAGGGGACCAAGAGACCCAGTACTTC.

On this clone: Other DNA sequences within the sample encode an identical CDR3. The chain is built from TRBV11-3 and TRBJ2-3, with 10 bases that match TRBD2. Germline values: CDR1 SGHNT, CDR2 YENEEA. With V trimmed by 5 bases and J by 3 bases, 5 bases remained unmatched. The CDR3 totals 15 residues. The CDR3 nucleotides read TGTGCCAGCAGCCTGGGGACTAGCGATACAGATACGCAGTATTTT. Its translation: CASSLGTSDTDTQYF.

Of note for this clone: The sample carries other DNA sequences with the same CDR3. V usage is TRBV28 and J usage is TRBJ1-5, with 7 bases fitting TRBD1. Germline trimming cut 6 bases from V and 0 bases from J; bases unmatched to any gene: 5. CDR1 is MDHEN and CDR2 is SYDVKM in the germline V gene. This CDR3 is built from 15 residues. CDR3: CASSSTGVSNQPQHF. For the CDR3, the DNA is TGTGCCAGCAGCAGTACAGGGGTTAGCAATCAGCCCCAGCATTTT. The variable domain in full, completed from reference TRBV28 and TRBJ1-5, reads DVKVTQSSRYLVKRTGEKVFLECVQDMDHENMFWYRQDPGLGLRLIYFSYDVKMKEKGDIPEGYSVSREKKERFSLILESASTNQTSMYLCASSSTGVSNQPQHFGDGTRLSIL.

With respect to this clone: Other DNA sequences in this specimen translate into the identical CDR3. This chain links TRBV5-1 with TRBJ2-7; TRBD1 agrees at 11 bases. Trimming removed 0 bases from V and 5 bases from J; junction bases left unmatched: 4. CDR1 and CDR2 from the germline V gene are SGHRS and YFSETQ. This CDR3 has 15 amino acids. CDR3 bases: TGCGCCAGCAGCTTGGTTGGGACAGGGGGTAACGAGCAGTACTTC. This gives the protein CASSLVGTGGNEQYF.

J is TRBJ2-1 and V is TRBV5-1, with 14 bases aligning to TRBD2. The V segment lost 4 bases and the J segment 8 bases; nucleotides outside the gene matches: 17. Germline CDR1 and CDR2: SGHRS and YFSETQ. This CDR3 has 19 amino acids. The CDR3, as DNA: TGCGCCAGCAGCACAGGACTAGCGGGAGGCCACGAGAGGGGGGATGAGCAGTTCTTC. Its translation: CASSTGLAGGHERGDEQFF.

The chain couples TRBV5-1 to TRBJ1-4; D not certain. Deletions cut 0 bases from V and 0 bases from J, with 12 bases between. Looked up from germline, CDR1 is SGHRS and CDR2 is YFSETQ. The CDR3 covers 17 residues. Written as DNA, the CDR3 is TGCGCCAGCAGCTTGGAGGGCAGCCGTGCAACTAATGAAAAACTGTTTTTT. This codes for CASSLEGSRATNEKLFF.

The gene calls are TRBV7-9 and TRBJ2-3, with D tentatively TRBD1 (6 bases). This CDR3 contains 16 residues. In germline, CDR1 is SEHNR, CDR2 FQNEAQ (reference sequence). The V and J ends lost 5 bases and 8 bases respectively, with 23 bases between them. This CDR3 is CASSIDQPDRFITQYF. CDR3 nucleotide sequence: TGTGCCAGCAGCATAGACCAGCCCGACAGGTTTATTACGCAGTATTTT.

The chain combines TRBV9 with TRBJ1-1; tentative D call: TRBD1 (6 bases). Germline values: CDR1 SGDLS, CDR2 YYNGEE. Trimming removed 3 bases from V and 7 bases from J, with 13 bases in between. The CDR3 consists of 13 residues. The CDR3 region has the DNA TGTGCCAGCAGCGGGACAGTTCTGGATGAAGCTTTCTTT. Its translation: CASSGTVLDEAFF.

This clone was counted between two and nine times. This chain links TRBV30 with TRBJ1-5; a weak D match, TRBD1 (5 bases). Germline values: CDR1 GTSNPN, CDR2 SVGIG (reference sequence). Trimming left V 4 bases short and J 3 bases short, with 10 bases between. The CDR3 covers 13 residues. This CDR3 reads CAWTDTTNQPQHF. CDR3 coding DNA: TGTGCCTGGACGGACACTACCAATCAGCCCCAGCATTTT.